A single T cell receptor (beta chain) is shown here with its context. Its cognate antigen has yet to be identified. Per-nucleotide qualities are absent, and no much larger clonotype sits a single base away. This entry is derived from a study of blood T cell repertoires in COVID-19 (dated by TCRdb to the early 2020s). Study-wide context: Samples covering the acute and convalescent phases of COVID-19 were provided by collaborators in the United States, Italy and Spain. The prospective study material was composed of cDNA or gDNA derived from T cells, B-cell-depleted T cells, or PBMCs. Subjects who had been exposed to COVID-19, were actively infected with it, or had recovered from it provided the deeply sampled blood TCRbeta repertoires that made up the dataset. The repertoires were made available in a free public database intended to serve as a resource for research on the immune response to SARS-CoV-2. The samples were drawn from two sources: the first 160 participants of the ongoing ImmuneRACE study, and about 1,300 subjects contributed by 6 global collaborators. Sample metadata almost always included a de-identified subject ID, COVID-19 status, age in years and sex. HLA class I and class II types, where available, came from metadata supplied by the sample provider rather than from assay-based typing. The full study reports these points: The quantity of clinical and demographic metadata differed by source and by participant and was supplied without curation.

A second Seattle source provided samples from volunteer blood donors who had recovered from COVID-19. Whole blood was collected in K2EDTA tubes by collaborating institutions according to the institutions' own protocols. For TCRbeta analysis, collaborators shipped samples in one of three forms: frozen whole blood, isolated PBMCs, or DNA extracted from either of those sample types. The CDR3 has 15 amino acids, counting the end cysteine and phenylalanine. Only the CDR3 DNA is retained, 45 bases long and in frame from the first base. The CDR1 and CDR2 encoded by the germline V gene are SGHDN and FVKESK. V lost 4 bases and J lost 3 bases, and the count of bases not matched to a germline gene is 9. The immunoSEQ Assay, a bias-controlled multiplex PCR, was used to amplify TCRbeta CDR3 regions from genomic DNA. As for the original processing: The number of nucleated cells in each sample was estimated by amplification of reference gene primers within the assay. To quantify the absolute abundance of each unique TCRbeta CDR3 rearrangement, sequence reads were collapsed and filtered. Productive Simpson clonality was computed per sample as the square root of Simpson's diversity index over productive rearrangements. The table comes from immuneACCESS by way of TCRdb, which keeps in-frame sequences with V and J called. Part of the clones is missing from these tables; in studies checked, under half for an unresolved V gene and the rest for unknown reasons. The V and J calls and clone size are taken from that table; D and trimming were inferred from the DNA. For this sample there are over 200,000 clones; just under 90% appear just once. Roughly 6.4% of the sample is held by the ten biggest clonotypes.

Sequencing was done on a sample of peripheral blood. The sequence was obtained from a man aged 55-75 years who had recovered from COVID-19. The chain is encoded by TRBV14 joined to TRBJ2-7, and TRBD1 aligns with 7 junction nucleotides. The base sequence is TGTGCCAGCAGCCCGGGTCTGGGACAGTACTACGAGCAGTACTTC. Translated, this is CASSPGLGQYYEQYF.